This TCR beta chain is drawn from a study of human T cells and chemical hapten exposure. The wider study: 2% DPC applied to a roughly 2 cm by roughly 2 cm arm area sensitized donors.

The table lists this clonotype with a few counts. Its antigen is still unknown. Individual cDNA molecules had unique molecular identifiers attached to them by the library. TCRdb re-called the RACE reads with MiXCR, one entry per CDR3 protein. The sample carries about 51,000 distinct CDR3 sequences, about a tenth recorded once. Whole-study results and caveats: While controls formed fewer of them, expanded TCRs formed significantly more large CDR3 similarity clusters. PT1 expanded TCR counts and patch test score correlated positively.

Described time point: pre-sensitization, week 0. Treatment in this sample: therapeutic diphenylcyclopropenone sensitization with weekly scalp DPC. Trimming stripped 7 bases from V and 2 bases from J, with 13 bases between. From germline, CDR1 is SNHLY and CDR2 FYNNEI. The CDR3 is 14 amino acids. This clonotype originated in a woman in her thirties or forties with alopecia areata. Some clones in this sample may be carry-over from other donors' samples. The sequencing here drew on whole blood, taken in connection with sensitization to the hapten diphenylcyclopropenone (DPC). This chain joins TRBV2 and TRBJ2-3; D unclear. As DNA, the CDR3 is TGTGCCAGCACCTCCTTCAGACCCACAGATACGCAGTATTTT. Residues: CASTSFRPTDTQYF.